The 17 T cell receptor beta chains reported below all come from one sample, sequenced in a study of blood T cell repertoires in COVID-19. TCRdb's copy holds only in-frame clones and misses some; the assay was immunoSEQ multiplex PCR. In the table there are 150,000 to 200,000 clones, approximately 84% of which are singletons. The sequencing input was peripheral blood. These receptors were collected from a woman over 75 with acute or convalescent COVID-19.

This clone was seen just once. The chain carries TRBV10-3 and TRBJ1-3; TRBD1 matches at 7 bases. This CDR3 contains 14 residues. Trimming took 8 bases from V and 3 from J; bases not matched to a gene: 7. In germline, CDR1 is ENHRY, CDR2 SYGVKD. CDR3 in amino acids: CAISSTGVGNTIYF. The CDR3 DNA reads as TGTGCCATCTCCTCTACAGGGGTTGGAAACACCATATATTTT.

The rearrangement joins TRBV7-9 to TRBJ1-4; no reliable D call. The CDR3 consists of 15 residues. V lost 3 bases, J lost 5 bases, and 13 bases lay in between. Germline CDR1 reads SEHNR; CDR2 reads FQNEAQ (reference sequence). The chain's CDR3 is CASSFTGKPNEKLFF. The DNA for the CDR3 is TGTGCCAGCAGCTTTACCGGGAAACCCAATGAAAAACTGTTTTTT. Using reference TRBV7-9 and TRBJ1-4 for the parts outside the CDR3, the full variable domain is DTGVSQNPRHKITKRGQNVTFRCDPISEHNRLYWYRQTLGQGPEFLTYFQNEAQLEKSRLLSDRFSAERPKGSFSTLEIQRTEQGDSAMYLCASSFTGKPNEKLFFGSGTQLSVL.

This clone was detected only once. The chain employs TRBV2 and TRBJ1-5; no definite D call. This CDR3 is built from 14 residues. V lost 7 bases to trimming and J lost 7 bases, with 17 bases between them. Germline CDR1 is SNHLY and CDR2 is FYNNEI. The CDR3 reads CASTETSPGQPQHF. In nucleotides, the CDR3 is TGTGCCAGCACTGAGACATCTCCGGGGCAGCCCCAGCATTTT.

V and J are TRBV7-9 and TRBJ1-1, with a possible D match to TRBD1 (6 bases). V was pared by 0 bases and J by 0 bases, with 8 bases between. Germline V gene sequence: CDR1 SEHNR, CDR2 FQNEAQ (reference sequence). CDR3 length equals 15 residues. The CDR3 DNA sequence: TGTGCCAGCAGCTTAGCGGGGGACATGAACACTGAAGCTTTCTTT. As protein: CASSLAGDMNTEAFF.

The chain uses TRBV18 and TRBJ1-5, with TRBD1 identical over 11 bases. Germline-derived CDR1 and CDR2 are KGHSH and LQKENI. V gave up 3 bases and J gave up 5 bases; unmatched junction bases: 3. The CDR3 runs to 15 residues. CDR3 nucleotides: TGTGCCAGCTCACCTATGGGACAGGGGGATCAGCCCCAGCATTTT. Amino acid sequence: CASSPMGQGDQPQHF.

J is TRBJ2-3 and V is TRBV6-1, with TRBD2 matching over 10 bases. The V gene's germline CDR1 is MNHNS and CDR2 SASEGT. With 3 bases clipped from V and 6 bases from J, the junction kept 6 bases outside the gene matches. The CDR3 extends over 15 amino acids. The CDR3 spells CASSDQAGGPDTQYF. DNA for the CDR3: TGTGCCAGCAGTGACCAAGCGGGAGGGCCGGATACGCAGTATTTT.

The rearrangement joins TRBV28 to TRBJ2-7; D is perhaps TRBD2 (5 bases). The CDR3 is made up of 14 amino acids. V was shortened by 5 bases and J by 2 bases, with 13 bases between the two germline ends. Germline V gene sequence: CDR1 MDHEN, CDR2 SYDVKM. In nucleotides, the CDR3 is TGTGCCAGCAGTCCCGGACGGGGAACCTACGAGCAGTACTTC. Its protein product is CASSPGRGTYEQYF.

The chain has TRBV7-6 and TRBJ2-1; 8 bases agree with TRBD1. The ends lost 5 bases at V and 0 bases at J; junction bases unmatched: 3. There are 15 residues in the CDR3. Germline V gene sequence: CDR1 SGHVS, CDR2 FNYEAQ. The chain's CDR3 is CASSQDRASYNEQFF. CDR3 nucleotide sequence: TGTGCCAGCAGCCAGGACAGGGCCTCCTACAATGAGCAGTTCTTC.

The CDR3 nucleotides read TGCAGTGCTTACTATGGAGCCGAGCAGTACTTC. Residues: CSAYYGAEQYF. The rearrangement links TRBV20-1 to TRBJ2-7; D is unclear. V was cut by 5 bases and J by 6 bases, with 11 bases left in between. CDR1 and CDR2 from the germline V gene are DFQATT and SNEGSKA (reference sequence). The CDR3 consists of 11 residues.

The V call is TRBV2, the J call TRBJ2-4; 7 bases match TRBD1. Germline V gives CDR1 SNHLY, CDR2 FYNNEI. Trimming cost V 5 bases and J 4 bases; bases outside gene matches: 5. This CDR3 comprises 14 residues. CDR3 region: CASSRTGSKNIQYF. The CDR3 region has the DNA TGTGCCAGCAGTAGGACAGGCTCTAAAAACATTCAGTACTTC.

The J gene is TRBJ2-1, the V gene TRBV11-2; D gene unclear. In germline, CDR1 is SGHAT, CDR2 FQNNGV. The V gene lost 5 bases and the J gene lost 8 bases, with 10 bases spanning the gap. CDR3 length: 12 amino acids. The CDR3 sequence: CASSRSRYEQFF. In nucleotides, the CDR3 is TGTGCCAGCAGCCGGTCCAGGTATGAGCAGTTCTTC. The variable domain in full, completed from reference TRBV11-2 and TRBJ2-1, reads EAGVAQSPRYKIIEKRQSVAFWCNPISGHATLYWYQQILGQGPKLLIQFQNNGVVDDSQLPKDRFSAERLKGVDSTLKIQPAKLEDSAVYLCASSRSRYEQFFGPGTRLTVL.

The rearrangement links TRBV13 to TRBJ1-2; 12 bases match TRBD1. V was clipped by 5 bases and J by 12 bases; unmatched bases: 13. Germline V gives CDR1 PRHDT, CDR2 FYEKMQ (reference sequence). The CDR3 sequence is 15 residues long. CDR3 sequence (DNA): TGTGCCAGCAGCCCCGGGACAGGGGGCTTTACACGTGACACCTTC. As protein: CASSPGTGGFTRDTF.

The genes are TRBV4-1 and TRBJ1-5; 7 nucleotides line up with TRBD1. CDR1 and CDR2 (germline): MGHRA, YSYEKL. V shed 3 bases, J shed 4 bases, and the junction held 3 bases outside the gene matches. This CDR3 has 14 amino acids. CDR3 amino acids: CASSQGQRNQPQHF. The CDR3 DNA sequence: TGCGCCAGCAGCCAGGGACAGAGAAATCAGCCCCAGCATTTT.

The chain combines TRBV12-3 or TRBV12-4 with TRBJ2-7; TRBD2 matches at 9 bases. The V segment lost 4 bases and the J segment 6 bases; nucleotides outside the gene matches: 1. The CDR3 loop spans 12 amino acids. The CDR3 region has the DNA TGTGCCAGCAGTTCTAGCGGGGTCGAGCAGTACTTC. Its protein is CASSSSGVEQYF.

This chain joins TRBV6-6 and TRBJ2-2, with 11 bases that match TRBD2. J lost 4 bases, V lost 6 bases, and 7 bases had no gene match. The CDR3 sequence is 16 residues long. Germline-derived CDR1 and CDR2 are MNHNY and SVGAGI (reference sequence). The CDR3 DNA reads TGTGCCAGCAGATCCACTAGCGGGAGTAGCACCGGGGAGCTGTTTTTT. Translating gives CASRSTSGSSTGELFF.

This chain links TRBV7-2 with TRBJ1-6; D remains ambiguous. V was clipped by 5 bases and J by 10 bases, with 15 bases between them. CDR1 is SGHTA, CDR2 FQGNSA, per germline. The CDR3 has 14 residues. The CDR3 sequence: CASSLHPTGSPLHF. CDR3 DNA sequence: TGTGCCAGCAGCCTACACCCCACGGGATCACCCCTCCACTTT.

V usage is TRBV7-2 and J usage is TRBJ2-7, with D perhaps TRBD1 (5 bases). The CDR3 extends over 14 amino acids. Germline lookup yields CDR1 SGHTA and CDR2 FQGNSA. V lost 5 bases and J lost 5, with 16 bases in between. The CDR3 protein is CASSRQGPLDEQYF. In DNA form, the CDR3 reads TGTGCCAGCAGCCGCCAGGGTCCCTTGGACGAGCAGTACTTC. The complete variable domain, with remaining parts taken from reference TRBV7-2 and TRBJ2-7, reads GAGVSQSPSNKVTEKGKDVELRCDPISGHTALYWYRQSLGQGLEFLIYFQGNSAPDKSGLPSDRFSAERTGGSVSTLTIQRTQQEDSAVYLCASSRQGPLDEQYFGPGTRLTVT.